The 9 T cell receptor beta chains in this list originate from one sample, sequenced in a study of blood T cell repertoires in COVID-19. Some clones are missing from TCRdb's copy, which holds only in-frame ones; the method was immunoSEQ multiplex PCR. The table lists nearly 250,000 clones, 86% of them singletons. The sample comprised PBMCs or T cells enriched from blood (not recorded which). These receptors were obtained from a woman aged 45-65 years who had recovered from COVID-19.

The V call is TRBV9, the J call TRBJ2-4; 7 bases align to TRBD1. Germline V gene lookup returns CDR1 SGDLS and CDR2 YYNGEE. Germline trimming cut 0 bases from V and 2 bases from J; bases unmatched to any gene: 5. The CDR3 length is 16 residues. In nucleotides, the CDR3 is TGTGCCAGCAGCGTAGGGCCAGGGGGAACCAAAAACATTCAGTACTTC. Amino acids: CASSVGPGGTKNIQYF.

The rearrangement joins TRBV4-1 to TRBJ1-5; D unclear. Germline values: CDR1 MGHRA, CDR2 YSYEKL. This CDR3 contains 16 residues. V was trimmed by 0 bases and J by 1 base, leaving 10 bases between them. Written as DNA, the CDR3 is TGCGCCAGCAGCCAAGATTACGGGAACAGCAATCAGCCCCAGCATTTT. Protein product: CASSQDYGNSNQPQHF.

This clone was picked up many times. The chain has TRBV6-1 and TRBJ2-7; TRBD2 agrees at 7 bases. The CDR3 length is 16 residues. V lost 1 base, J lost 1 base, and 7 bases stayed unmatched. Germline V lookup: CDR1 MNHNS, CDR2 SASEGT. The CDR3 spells CASSEDDGAGSYEQYF. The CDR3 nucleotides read TGTGCCAGCAGTGAAGATGACGGAGCGGGATCCTACGAGCAGTACTTC.

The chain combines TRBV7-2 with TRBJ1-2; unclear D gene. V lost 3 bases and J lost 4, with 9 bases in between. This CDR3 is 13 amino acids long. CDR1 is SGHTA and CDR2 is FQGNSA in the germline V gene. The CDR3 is CASSLVGRYGYTF. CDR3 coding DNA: TGTGCCAGCAGCTTGGTGGGCCGCTATGGCTACACCTTC.

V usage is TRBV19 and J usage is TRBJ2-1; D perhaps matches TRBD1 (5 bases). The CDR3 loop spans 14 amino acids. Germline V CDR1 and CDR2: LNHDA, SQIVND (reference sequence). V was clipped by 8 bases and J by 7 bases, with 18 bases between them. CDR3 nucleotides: TGTGCCAGTCAGGGTGCAGGAACGGCAAATGAGCAGTTCTTC. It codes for CASQGAGTANEQFF.

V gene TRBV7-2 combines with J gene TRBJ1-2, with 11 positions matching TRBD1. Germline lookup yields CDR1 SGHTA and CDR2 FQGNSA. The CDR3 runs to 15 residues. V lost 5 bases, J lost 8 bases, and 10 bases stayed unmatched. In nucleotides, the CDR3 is TGTGCCAGCAGCGCGACGGACAGGGGGCTCACGGGCTACACCTTC. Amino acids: CASSATDRGLTGYTF.

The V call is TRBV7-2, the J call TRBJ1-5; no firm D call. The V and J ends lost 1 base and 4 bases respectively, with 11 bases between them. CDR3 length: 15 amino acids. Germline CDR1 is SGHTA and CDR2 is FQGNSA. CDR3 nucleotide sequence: TGTGCCAGCAGCTTAGAGTATGGAGGGAATCAGCCCCAGCATTTT. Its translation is CASSLEYGGNQPQHF.

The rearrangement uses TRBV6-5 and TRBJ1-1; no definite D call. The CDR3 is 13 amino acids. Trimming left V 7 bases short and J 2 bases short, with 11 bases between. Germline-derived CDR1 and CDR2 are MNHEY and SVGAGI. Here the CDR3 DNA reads TGTGCCAGCATGAGGGCAGTCAACACTGAAGCTTTCTTT. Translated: CASMRAVNTEAFF.

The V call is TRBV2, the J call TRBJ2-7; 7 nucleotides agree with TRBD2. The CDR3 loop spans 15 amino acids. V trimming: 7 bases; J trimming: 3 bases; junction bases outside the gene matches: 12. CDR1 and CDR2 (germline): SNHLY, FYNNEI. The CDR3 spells CASKRDNGRNYEQYF. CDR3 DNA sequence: TGTGCCAGCAAGCGGGATAACGGACGGAACTACGAGCAGTACTTC.